This T cell receptor (beta chain) is from a study of CXCR3-negative and CXCR3-positive naive CD8 T cells. Findings and caveats of the study: Naive cells, whether CXCR3-negative or CXCR3-positive, had similar TRBV-TRBJ usage, while memory cells differed. Naive subsets did not differ in surface CD5, and the authors estimated TCR strength using properties of the TRB CDR3. Memory CD8+ cells showed much lower diversity, while both naive subsets displayed comparably high diversity.

Note on this clonotype: What it binds is not known.

The libraries of TRB cDNA were constructed through 5' RACE using UMI labels. TCRdb reprocessed the 5' RACE reads, keeping one entry per CDR3 protein, no DNA. The sample has fewer than 95,000 distinct CDR3 sequences. Sequencing used naive CXCR3- CD8+ T cells from blood. As to subset: CD45RO-CCR7+CD27+CD95- naive CD8+ T cells lacking CXCR3 (TNR3-). This clonotype originated in a human donor in good health. Some clones in this sample may be carry-over from other donors' samples.

The CDR3 loop reads CASSDWSYEQYF. The chain is built from TRBV19 and TRBJ2-7. Per the germline V gene, CDR1 is LNHDA and CDR2 is SQIVND (reference sequence). The CDR3 extends over 12 amino acids.